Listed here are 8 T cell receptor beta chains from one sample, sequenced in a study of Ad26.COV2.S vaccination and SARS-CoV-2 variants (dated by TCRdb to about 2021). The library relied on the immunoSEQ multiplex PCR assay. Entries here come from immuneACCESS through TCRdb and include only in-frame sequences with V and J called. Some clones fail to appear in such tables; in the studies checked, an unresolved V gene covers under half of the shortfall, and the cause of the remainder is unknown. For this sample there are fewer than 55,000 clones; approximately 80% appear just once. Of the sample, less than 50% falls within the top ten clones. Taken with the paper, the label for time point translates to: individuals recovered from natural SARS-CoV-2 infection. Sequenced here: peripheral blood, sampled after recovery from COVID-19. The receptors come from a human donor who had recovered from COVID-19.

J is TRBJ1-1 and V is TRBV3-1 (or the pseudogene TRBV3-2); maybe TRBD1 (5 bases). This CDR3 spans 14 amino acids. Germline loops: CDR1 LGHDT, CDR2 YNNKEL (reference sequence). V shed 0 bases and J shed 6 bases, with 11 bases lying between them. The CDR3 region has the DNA TGTGCCAGCAGCCAAGATTGGGGGACGGCTGAAGCTTTCTTT. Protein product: CASSQDWGTAEAFF.

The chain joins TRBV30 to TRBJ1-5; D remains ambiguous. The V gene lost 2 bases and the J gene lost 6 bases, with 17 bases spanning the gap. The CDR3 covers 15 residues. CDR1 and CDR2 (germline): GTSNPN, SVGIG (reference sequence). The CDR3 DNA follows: TGTGCCTGGAGTCGCCTGAACGGGTTTTTTCAGCCCCAGCATTTT. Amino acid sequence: CAWSRLNGFFQPQHF.

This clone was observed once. Written as DNA, the CDR3 is TGTGCCAGCAGGGAGCGGGCAGGGATATCGAACACCGGGGAGCTGTTTTTT. Translating it yields CASRERAGISNTGELFF. V and J are TRBV27 and TRBJ2-2, with D possibly TRBD2 on 6 matching bases. V was clipped by 6 bases and J by 0 bases, with 17 bases between them. The CDR3 is 17 residues long. The V gene's germline CDR1 is MNHEY and CDR2 SMNVEV (reference sequence).

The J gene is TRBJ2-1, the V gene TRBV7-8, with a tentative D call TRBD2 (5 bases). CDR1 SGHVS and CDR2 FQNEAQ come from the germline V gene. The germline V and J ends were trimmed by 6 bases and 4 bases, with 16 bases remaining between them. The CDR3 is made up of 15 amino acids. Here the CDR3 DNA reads TGTGCCAGCAGTTCCGACGGAGGATCTTACAATGAGCAGTTCTTC. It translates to CASSSDGGSYNEQFF.

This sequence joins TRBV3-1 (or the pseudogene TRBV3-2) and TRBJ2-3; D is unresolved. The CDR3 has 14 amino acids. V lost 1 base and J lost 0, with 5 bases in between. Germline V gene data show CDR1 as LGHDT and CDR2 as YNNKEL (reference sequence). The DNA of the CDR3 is TGTGCCAGCAGCCAAGGGGCTAGCACAGATACGCAGTATTTT. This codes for CASSQGASTDTQYF.

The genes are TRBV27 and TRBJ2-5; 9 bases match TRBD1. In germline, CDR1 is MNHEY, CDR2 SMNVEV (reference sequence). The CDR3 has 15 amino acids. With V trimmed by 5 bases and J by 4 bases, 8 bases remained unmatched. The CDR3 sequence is CASSRPGTGLETQYF. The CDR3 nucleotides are TGTGCCAGCAGTCGTCCCGGGACAGGGTTAGAGACCCAGTACTTC.

CDR3 nucleotide sequence: TGTGCCAGCAGCTTAAGGGGAACCTACGAGCAGTACGTC. Translation: CASSLRGTYEQYV. The rearrangement uses TRBV13 and TRBJ2-7, with a possible D match to TRBD1 (5 bases). V lost 2 bases, J lost 2 bases, and 7 bases lay in between. Per the germline V gene, CDR1 is PRHDT and CDR2 is FYEKMQ (reference sequence). The CDR3 loop spans 13 amino acids.

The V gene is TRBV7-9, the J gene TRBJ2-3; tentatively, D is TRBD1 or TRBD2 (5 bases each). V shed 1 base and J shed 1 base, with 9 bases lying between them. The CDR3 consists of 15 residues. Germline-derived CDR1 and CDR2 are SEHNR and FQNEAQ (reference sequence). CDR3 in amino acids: CASSLGRDGTDTQYF. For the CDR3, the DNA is TGTGCCAGCAGCTTAGGACGGGACGGCACAGATACGCAGTATTTT.